The 27 T cell receptor beta chains below were found in one sample sequenced in a study of blood T cell repertoires in COVID-19. Repertoires were generated with immunoSEQ multiplex PCR, while TCRdb's copy carries only in-frame clones and drops some. The table includes a few hundred thousand clones, approximately 88% detected once. The material sequenced was PBMCs or T cells enriched from blood (not recorded which). These receptors were collected from a middle-aged woman with acute COVID-19.

CDR3 sequence (DNA): TGCGCCAGCAGCCAAGATTGGGGACTCGGGGGGGGAAATACGCAGTATTTT. Residues: CASSQDWGLGGGNTQYF. The chain recombines TRBV4-3 with TRBJ2-3; TRBD2 aligns across 8 bases. The germline V gene encodes CDR1 LGHNA and CDR2 YSLEER. There are 17 residues in the CDR3. Trimming took 0 bases from V and 7 from J; bases not matched to a gene: 12.

The rearrangement joins TRBV18 to TRBJ2-7; D perhaps matches TRBD2 (6 bases). V was pared by 3 bases and J by 2 bases, with 14 bases between. The CDR3 covers 15 residues. Germline V gene data show CDR1 as KGHSH and CDR2 as LQKENI. CDR3 protein: CASSPGTSEPYEQYF. In DNA form, the CDR3 reads TGTGCCAGCTCACCTGGGACTTCTGAGCCCTACGAGCAGTACTTC.

The rearrangement joins TRBV6-2 or TRBV6-3 to TRBJ1-1, with a possible D match to TRBD1 (6 bases). Germline-derived CDR1 and CDR2 are MNHEY and SVGEGT. This CDR3 has 17 amino acids. Trimming took off 2 bases at V and 4 bases at J, with 20 bases between the two ends. The CDR3 is CASSYSPAGQFLTEAFF. The CDR3 bases are TGTGCCAGCAGTTACAGTCCCGCCGGACAGTTCCTCACTGAAGCTTTCTTT.

This rearrangement joins TRBV21-1 to TRBJ2-7; the table's D gene call, TRBD1, was not cross checked with the DNA. TRBV21-1 is a listed pseudogene. CDR3 length: 18 amino acids. CDR3 DNA: TGTGCCAGCAGCAAAGCATATTTGACAGCAGGCCAACCGTACGAGCAGTACTTC. It specifies CASSKAYLTAGQPYEQYF.

The chain carries TRBV27 and TRBJ2-3; 8 nucleotides line up with TRBD1. Germline V CDR1 and CDR2: MNHEY, SMNVEV (reference sequence). This CDR3 has 12 residues. The J segment lost 4 bases and the V segment lost 11 bases, leaving 5 bases of the junction unmatched. The CDR3 protein is CAEDRVADTQYF. CDR3 DNA: TGTGCCGAGGACAGGGTGGCAGATACGCAGTATTTT.

The gene calls are TRBV7-8 and TRBJ1-2; TRBD1 agrees at 8 bases. Looked up from germline, CDR1 is SGHVS and CDR2 is FQNEAQ. CDR3 length equals 16 residues. V lost 1 base, J lost 4 bases, and 8 bases stayed unmatched. CDR3 sequence reads: CASSLGTGRIGYGYTF. As DNA, the CDR3 is TGTGCCAGCAGCTTAGGGACAGGGAGAATAGGCTATGGCTACACCTTC.

The chain links TRBV10-3 to TRBJ2-2; no clear D gene. Germline CDR1 is ENHRY and CDR2 is SYGVKD. This CDR3 is 11 amino acids long. V lost 7 bases, J lost 5 bases, and 5 bases lay in between. In DNA form, the CDR3 reads TGTGCCATCATGCAGACCGGGGAGCTGTTTTTT. Its protein is CAIMQTGELFF.

The chain has TRBV5-5 and TRBJ1-1; 9 nucleotides align to TRBD1. The CDR3 covers 16 residues. Germline V lookup: CDR1 SGHKS, CDR2 YYEKEE (reference sequence). V lost 0 bases to trimming and J lost 6 bases; unmatched junction nucleotides: 9. The CDR3 sequence: CASSLVQGASSAEAFF. The CDR3 nucleotides are TGTGCCAGCAGCTTGGTACAGGGGGCTTCGTCGGCTGAAGCTTTCTTT.

This clone was recorded only once. V usage is TRBV5-5 and J usage is TRBJ1-5; 7 nucleotides align to TRBD1. V shed 2 bases, J shed 4 bases, and the junction held 3 bases outside the gene matches. The CDR3 is 14 residues long. From germline, CDR1 is SGHKS and CDR2 YYEKEE (reference sequence). The CDR3 bases are TGTGCCAGCAGCTTCGAGGGGGCTAATCAGCCCCAGCATTTT. This translates into CASSFEGANQPQHF.

The chain is built from TRBV13 and TRBJ2-3; 13 bases agree with TRBD2. Germline V CDR1 and CDR2: PRHDT, FYEKMQ (reference sequence). V shed 2 bases, J shed 6 bases, and the junction held 17 bases outside the gene matches. This CDR3 is built from 20 residues. The CDR3 loop is CASSLYVRTSGRGATDTQYF. The DNA for the CDR3 is TGTGCCAGCAGCTTATACGTACGGACTAGCGGGAGAGGAGCGACCGATACGCAGTATTTT.

The chain is built from TRBV24-1 and TRBJ2-1, with 12 bases that match TRBD2. Germline V lookup: CDR1 KGHDR, CDR2 SFDVKD. The CDR3 length is 17 residues. After removal of 4 bases from V and 6 bases from J, the junction contained 9 bases not matched to a gene. CDR3 in DNA: TGTGCCACCAGTGACCCCTCTAGCGGGGGGGCCTTCAATGAGCAGTTCTTC. This gives the protein CATSDPSSGGAFNEQFF.

The chain links TRBV5-6 to TRBJ2-4, with 8 bases that match TRBD2. This CDR3 region has 17 residues. The germline V gene has CDR1 SGHDT and CDR2 YYEEEE. The V and J ends lost 2 bases and 7 bases, in that order; junction bases with no gene match: 14. In nucleotides, the CDR3 is TGTGCCAGCAGCTTCTGGAGGGGCCAGCGGGAGTCGAACATTCAGTACTTC. Its protein is CASSFWRGQRESNIQYF. Looking up the rest from reference TRBV5-6 and TRBJ2-4 gives the full variable domain: DAGVTQSPTHLIKTRGQQVTLRCSPKSGHDTVSWYQQALGQGPQFIFQYYEEEERQRGNFPDRFSGHQFPNYSSELNVNALLLGDSALYLCASSFWRGQRESNIQYFGAGTRLSVL.

The chain joins TRBV7-9 to TRBJ2-1; 9 nucleotides agree with TRBD1. Germline-derived CDR1 and CDR2 are SEHNR and FQNEAQ (reference sequence). The CDR3 has 16 amino acids. The V segment lost 0 bases and the J segment 9 bases; nucleotides outside the gene matches: 9. The CDR3 sequence: CASSLALNRGLIEQFF. The CDR3, as DNA: TGTGCCAGCAGCTTAGCGCTAAACAGGGGGCTTATTGAGCAGTTCTTC.

The genes are TRBV19 and TRBJ2-7; 7 positions agree with TRBD1. The CDR3 runs 14 residues. Unmatched junction bases numbered 7, after V lost 5 bases and J lost 3 bases. Germline-derived CDR1 and CDR2 are LNHDA and SQIVND (reference sequence). CDR3 in DNA: TGTGCCAGTAGTTGGGGGACAGACATCTACGAGCAGTACTTC. Translating it yields CASSWGTDIYEQYF.

The J gene is TRBJ1-2, the V gene TRBV19; 10 bases are a match to TRBD1. The CDR3 loop spans 16 amino acids. Looked up from germline, CDR1 is LNHDA and CDR2 is SQIVND (reference sequence). Trimming removed 3 bases from V and 2 bases from J; junction bases left unmatched: 6. The CDR3 reads CASSIRQTGGNYGYTF. The CDR3 DNA follows: TGTGCCAGTAGTATTCGCCAGACAGGGGGCAACTATGGCTACACCTTC.

This sequence joins TRBV7-9 and TRBJ2-1; 9 bases line up with TRBD2. Germline V gene data show CDR1 as SEHNR and CDR2 as FQNEAQ (reference sequence). V trimming: 3 bases; J trimming: 7 bases; junction bases outside the gene matches: 10. The CDR3 loop spans 16 amino acids. The CDR3 DNA is TGTGCCAGCAGCTTGTTACAGGCGGGGGGGAGGAATGAGCAGTTCTTC. Protein product: CASSLLQAGGRNEQFF.

V is TRBV5-4 and J is TRBJ2-1; TRBD2 agrees at 9 bases. Germline-derived CDR1 and CDR2 are SGHNT and YYREEE (reference sequence). Trimming at V came to 0 bases and at J to 7 bases, leaving 14 bases not matched to a gene. The CDR3 has 18 amino acids. The CDR3 protein is CASSLGSGGGALRNEQFF. CDR3 sequence (DNA): TGTGCCAGCAGCTTGGGATCTGGCGGGGGGGCTTTAAGAAATGAGCAGTTCTTC.

J is TRBJ2-7 and V is TRBV27; 10 bases are shared with TRBD1. Germline CDR1 MNHEY, CDR2 SMNVEV (reference sequence). The junction had 10 bases not matched to a gene; V was cut back by 9 bases and J by 2 bases. The CDR3 has 15 residues. The CDR3 DNA sequence: TGTGCCAGTAAGAAATCCGGGACAGGGGCCTACGAGCAGTACGTC. Its translation is CASKKSGTGAYEQYV.

The rearrangement uses TRBV19 and TRBJ1-5; the D gene is possibly TRBD1 (5 bases). Germline assignment: CDR1 LNHDA and CDR2 SQIVND (reference sequence). The V end lost 0 bases, the J end lost 8 bases, and 23 bases lay between the germline ends. The CDR3 totals 18 residues. CDR3 DNA sequence: TGTGCCAGTAGTATAGATGTGTCGGGGACTTTTACGGCTAAGCCCCAGCATTTT. Translation: CASSIDVSGTFTAKPQHF.

This chain's CDR3 is CSVVPSGNTDTQYF. The CDR3 region has the DNA TGCAGCGTTGTACCTAGCGGGAACACAGATACGCAGTATTTT. The chain carries TRBV29-1 and TRBJ2-3; 9 bases fit TRBD2. The CDR3 consists of 14 residues. Trimming cost V 4 bases and J 2 bases; bases outside gene matches: 4. Germline V CDR1 and CDR2: SQVTM, ANQGSEA.

The chain has TRBV19 and TRBJ1-5; no definite D call. CDR3 length equals 14 residues. The V end was cut by 5 bases, the J end by 5 bases, with 13 bases between. Germline V CDR1 and CDR2: LNHDA, SQIVND (reference sequence). CDR3 DNA sequence: TGTGCCAGTAGTTCCTCAGGTCCCCATCAGCCCCAGCATTTT. Translated: CASSSSGPHQPQHF.

The chain couples TRBV3-1 (or the pseudogene TRBV3-2) to TRBJ2-3; 7 bases align to TRBD2. The CDR3 covers 15 residues. The junction had 14 bases not matched to a gene; V was cut back by 4 bases and J by 10 bases. Germline V gives CDR1 LGHDT, CDR2 YNNKEL (reference sequence). CDR3: CASSPLTMRESSQYF. As DNA, the CDR3 is TGTGCCAGCAGCCCGCTAACTATGCGGGAGAGCTCGCAGTATTTT.

The CDR3 coding sequence is TGCAGCGTCCAGAGGGACACCGACTCTGGGGCCAACGTCCTGACTTTC. Amino acids: CSVQRDTDSGANVLTF. The gene calls are TRBV29-1 and TRBJ2-6; tentative D call: TRBD1 (6 bases). This CDR3 contains 16 residues. V gave up 6 bases and J gave up 0 bases, with 15 bases separating them. Germline assignment: CDR1 SQVTM and CDR2 ANQGSEA.

The chain carries TRBV27 and TRBJ1-6, with TRBD1 matching over 8 bases. The length of the CDR3 is 15 residues. CDR1 and CDR2 (germline): MNHEY, SMNVEV (reference sequence). V gave up 0 bases and J gave up 9 bases; unmatched junction bases: 4. The CDR3 nucleotides are TGTGCCAGCAGTTTATCCGCAGGGGGCATTTCACCCCTCCACTTT. Protein: CASSLSAGGISPLHF.

V and J are TRBV9 and TRBJ1-2, with D maybe TRBD1 (6 bases). In germline, CDR1 is SGDLS, CDR2 YYNGEE. The V and J ends lost 3 bases and 9 bases respectively, with 18 bases between them. The CDR3 is 14 amino acids. The CDR3 loop reads CASSAEGHGVSYTF. The CDR3, as DNA: TGTGCCAGCAGCGCCGAGGGACATGGGGTAAGCTACACCTTC. The full variable domain, rest sourced from reference TRBV9 and TRBJ1-2, is DSGVTQTPKHLITATGQRVTLRCSPRSGDLSVYWYQQSLDQGLQFLIQYYNGEERAKGNILERFSAQQFPDLHSELNLSSLELGDSALYFCASSAEGHGVSYTFGSGTRLTVV.

V and J are TRBV5-1 and TRBJ2-7; a weak D match, TRBD1 (6 bases). The CDR3 contains 14 residues. Trimming removed 7 bases at V and 7 bases at J, with 21 bases between. The V gene's germline CDR1 is SGHRS and CDR2 YFSETQ. This CDR3 reads CASAQGQSFGEQYF. The CDR3 coding sequence is TGCGCCAGCGCGCAGGGGCAGTCCTTTGGGGAGCAGTACTTC.

In regard to this clone: The sample has other DNA sequences that encode this CDR3 too. The CDR3 nucleotides read TGCGCCAGCAGCTTGTCTACAGGAGATAATGAAAAACTGTTTTTT. Translating it yields CASSLSTGDNEKLFF. V usage is TRBV5-1 and J usage is TRBJ1-4; TRBD1 might be the D (5 bases). The germline V gene has CDR1 SGHRS and CDR2 YFSETQ. There are 15 residues in the CDR3. V dropped 1 base and J dropped 4 bases, with 11 bases sitting between them. The whole variable domain, filled in from reference TRBV5-1 and TRBJ1-4, reads KAGVTQTPRYLIKTRGQQVTLSCSPISGHRSVSWYQQTPGQGLQFLFEYFSETQRNKGNFPGRFSGRQFSNSRSEMNVSTLELGDSALYLCASSLSTGDNEKLFFGSGTQLSVL.